This T cell receptor beta chain was identified during a study of CD8 T cells in Susac syndrome. Sequencing of TCR beta covered CD8+ and CD4+ T cells obtained from blood. TEMRA cells were FACS-enriched, unlike CD8+ and CD4+ T cells, which were negatively isolated. It was with random hexamers that 0.5 to 1 ug RNA was reverse transcribed. The authors amplified TCR beta CDR3 across 54 Vbeta and 13 Jbeta using immunoSEQ multiplex PCR. MiXCR was run by TCRdb on the immunoSEQ multiplex PCR reads, yielding one entry per CDR3 protein. The sample has roughly 140,000 distinct CDR3 sequences; roughly 95% are singletons. The TCR comes from a human donor with multiple sclerosis. Input material: CD8+ T cells from PBMCs.

The chain's CDR3 is CASSENPPREQYF. The CDR3 DNA follows: TGCGCCAGCAGCGAGAACCCCCCGAGGGAGCAGTACTTC. The rearrangement joins TRBV5-1 to TRBJ2-7; D uncertain. The germline V gene encodes CDR1 SGHRS and CDR2 YFSETQ. CDR3 length: 13 residues. Trimming left V 4 bases short and J 7 bases short, with 15 bases between.